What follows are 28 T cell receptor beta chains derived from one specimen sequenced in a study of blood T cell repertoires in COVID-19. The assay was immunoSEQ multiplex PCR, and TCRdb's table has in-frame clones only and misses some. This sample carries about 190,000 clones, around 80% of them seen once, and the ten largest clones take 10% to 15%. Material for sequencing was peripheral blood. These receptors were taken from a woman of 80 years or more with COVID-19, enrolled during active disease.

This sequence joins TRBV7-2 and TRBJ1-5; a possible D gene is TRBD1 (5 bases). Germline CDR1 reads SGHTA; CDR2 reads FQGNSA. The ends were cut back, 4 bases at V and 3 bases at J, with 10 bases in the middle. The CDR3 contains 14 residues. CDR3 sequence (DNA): TGTGCCAGCAGCTCCGGGGGACTCAATCAGCCCCAGCATTTT. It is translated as CASSSGGLNQPQHF.

The CDR3 here is CASSLQGLAADTQYF. Here the CDR3 DNA reads TGTGCCAGCAGCCTACAGGGACTAGCGGCAGATACGCAGTATTTT. This chain connects TRBV13 to TRBJ2-3; 11 nucleotides match TRBD2. V gave up 5 bases and J gave up 4 bases; unmatched junction bases: 5. The CDR3 length is 15 residues. Germline V CDR1 and CDR2: PRHDT, FYEKMQ (reference sequence).

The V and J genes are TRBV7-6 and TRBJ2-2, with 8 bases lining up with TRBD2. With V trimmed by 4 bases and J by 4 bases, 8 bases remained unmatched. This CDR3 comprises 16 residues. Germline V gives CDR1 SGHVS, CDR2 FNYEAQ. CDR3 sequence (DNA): TGTGCCAGCAGCTCCCGGCGGGGGGCTCCCACCGGGGAGCTGTTTTTT. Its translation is CASSSRRGAPTGELFF.

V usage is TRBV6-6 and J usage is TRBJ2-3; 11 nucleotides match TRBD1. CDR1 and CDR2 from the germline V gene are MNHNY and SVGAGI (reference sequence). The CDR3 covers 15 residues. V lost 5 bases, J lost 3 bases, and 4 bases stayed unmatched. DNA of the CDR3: TGTGCCAGCAGTCCTGGACAGGGGGCGACAGATACGCAGTATTTT. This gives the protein CASSPGQGATDTQYF.

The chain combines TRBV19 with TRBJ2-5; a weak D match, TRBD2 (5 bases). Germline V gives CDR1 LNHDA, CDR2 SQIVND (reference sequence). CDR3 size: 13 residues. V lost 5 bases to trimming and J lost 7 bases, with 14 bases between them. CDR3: CASSELGVGTQYF. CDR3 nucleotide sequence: TGTGCCAGTAGTGAACTAGGTGTCGGGACCCAGTACTTC.

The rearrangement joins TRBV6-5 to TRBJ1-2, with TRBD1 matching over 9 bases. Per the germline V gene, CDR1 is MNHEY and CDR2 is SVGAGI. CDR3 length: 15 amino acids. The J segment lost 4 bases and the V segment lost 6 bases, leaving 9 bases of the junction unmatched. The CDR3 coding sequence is TGTGCCAGCAGGGGGACCGGGACAGGGACCTATGGCTACACCTTC. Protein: CASRGTGTGTYGYTF.

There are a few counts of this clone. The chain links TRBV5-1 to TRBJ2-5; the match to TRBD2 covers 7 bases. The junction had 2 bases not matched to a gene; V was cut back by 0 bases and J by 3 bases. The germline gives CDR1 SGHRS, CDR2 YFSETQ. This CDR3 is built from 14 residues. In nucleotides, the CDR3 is TGCGCCAGCAGCTTGGTGGCGGGAGAAGAGACCCAGTACTTC. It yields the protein CASSLVAGEETQYF.

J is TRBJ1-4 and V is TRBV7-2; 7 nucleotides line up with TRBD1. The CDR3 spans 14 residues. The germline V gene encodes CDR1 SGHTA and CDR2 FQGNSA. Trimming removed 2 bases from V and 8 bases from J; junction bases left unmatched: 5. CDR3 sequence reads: CASSLTGVEEKLFF. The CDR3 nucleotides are TGTGCCAGCAGCTTAACAGGGGTTGAGGAAAAACTGTTTTTT.

CDR3 nucleotides: TGTGCCAGCAGCCCGGGACAGGGCTACTATGGCTACACCTTC. Protein sequence: CASSPGQGYYGYTF. The chain couples TRBV11-1 to TRBJ1-2; 9 bases match TRBD1. The CDR3 has 14 residues. Germline CDR1 reads SGHAT; CDR2 reads FQDESV (reference sequence). V lost 5 bases to trimming and J lost 3 bases; unmatched junction nucleotides: 4.

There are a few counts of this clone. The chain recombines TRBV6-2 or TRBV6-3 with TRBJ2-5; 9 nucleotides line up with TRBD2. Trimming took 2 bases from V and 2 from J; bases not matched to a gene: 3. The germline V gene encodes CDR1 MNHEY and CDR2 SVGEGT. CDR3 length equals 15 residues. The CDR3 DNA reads TGTGCCAGCAGTTACCTAGCGGGGATACAAGAGACCCAGTACTTC. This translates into CASSYLAGIQETQYF.

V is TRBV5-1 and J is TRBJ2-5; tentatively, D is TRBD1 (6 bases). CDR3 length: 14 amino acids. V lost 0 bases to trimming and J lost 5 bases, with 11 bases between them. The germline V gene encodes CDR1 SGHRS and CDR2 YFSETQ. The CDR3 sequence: CASSLAGGVETQYF. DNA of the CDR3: TGCGCCAGCAGCTTGGCTGGGGGCGTGGAGACCCAGTACTTC.

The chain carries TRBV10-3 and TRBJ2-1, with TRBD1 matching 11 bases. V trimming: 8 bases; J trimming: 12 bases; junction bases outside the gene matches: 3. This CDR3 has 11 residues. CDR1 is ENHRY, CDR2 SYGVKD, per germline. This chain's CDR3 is CAIRGQGVQFF. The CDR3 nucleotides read TGTGCCATCCGGGGACAGGGGGTGCAGTTCTTC.

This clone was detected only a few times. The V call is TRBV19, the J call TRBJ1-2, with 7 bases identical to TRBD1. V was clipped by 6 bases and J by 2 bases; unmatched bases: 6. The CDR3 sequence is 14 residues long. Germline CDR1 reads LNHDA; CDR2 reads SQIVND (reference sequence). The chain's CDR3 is CASSATGDNYGYTF. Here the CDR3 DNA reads TGTGCCAGTAGCGCAACAGGGGACAACTATGGCTACACCTTC.

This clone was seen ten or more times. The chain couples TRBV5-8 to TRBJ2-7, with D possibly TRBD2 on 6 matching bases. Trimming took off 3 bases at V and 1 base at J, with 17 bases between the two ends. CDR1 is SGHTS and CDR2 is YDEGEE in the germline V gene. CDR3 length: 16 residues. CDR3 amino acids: CASSWGTGTGSYEQYF. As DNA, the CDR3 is TGTGCCAGCAGCTGGGGGACTGGGACGGGGTCCTACGAGCAGTACTTC.

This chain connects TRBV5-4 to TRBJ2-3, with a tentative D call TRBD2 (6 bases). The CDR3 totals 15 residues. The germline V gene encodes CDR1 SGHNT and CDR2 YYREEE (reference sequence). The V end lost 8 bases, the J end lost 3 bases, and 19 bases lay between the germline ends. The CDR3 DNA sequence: TGTGCCAGTCGTGCCTGGCGGGGAGGTACAGATACGCAGTATTTT. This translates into CASRAWRGGTDTQYF.

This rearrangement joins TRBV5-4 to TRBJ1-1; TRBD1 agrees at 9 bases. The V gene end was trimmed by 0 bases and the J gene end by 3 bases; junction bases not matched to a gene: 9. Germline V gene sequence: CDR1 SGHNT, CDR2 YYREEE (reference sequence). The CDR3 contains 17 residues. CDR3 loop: CASSLADRGNLYTEAFF. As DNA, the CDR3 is TGTGCCAGCAGCTTGGCGGACAGGGGTAACTTGTACACTGAAGCTTTCTTT.

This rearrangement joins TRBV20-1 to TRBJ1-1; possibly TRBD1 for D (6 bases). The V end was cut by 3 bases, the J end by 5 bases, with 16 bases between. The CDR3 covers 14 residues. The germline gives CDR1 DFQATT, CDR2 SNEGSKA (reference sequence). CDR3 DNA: TGCAGTGCTAGTAGGGGGGGCAGGCGAACTGAAGCTTTCTTT. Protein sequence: CSASRGGRRTEAFF.

CDR3 in amino acids: CASSTSGRSYEQYF. DNA for the CDR3: TGTGCCAGCAGTACTAGCGGGAGGTCCTACGAGCAGTACTTC. The chain employs TRBV2 and TRBJ2-7, with 12 nucleotides matching TRBD2. The V and J ends lost 5 bases and 1 base, in that order; junction bases with no gene match: 0. Per germline, CDR1 SNHLY and CDR2 FYNNEI. The CDR3 runs to 14 residues. Drawing the rest from reference TRBV2 and TRBJ2-7, the complete variable domain is EPEVTQTPSHQVTQMGQEVILRCVPISNHLYFYWYRQILGQKVEFLVSFYNNEISEKSEIFDDQFSVERPDGSNFTLKIRSTKLEDSAMYFCASSTSGRSYEQYFGPGTRLTVT.

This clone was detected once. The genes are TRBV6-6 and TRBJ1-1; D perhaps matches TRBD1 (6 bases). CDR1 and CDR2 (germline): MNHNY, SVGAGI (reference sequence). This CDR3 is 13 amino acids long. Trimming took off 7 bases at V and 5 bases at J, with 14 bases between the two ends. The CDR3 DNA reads TGTGCCAGCACCCTTAGAAGGGGGACTGAAGCTTTCTTT. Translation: CASTLRRGTEAFF.

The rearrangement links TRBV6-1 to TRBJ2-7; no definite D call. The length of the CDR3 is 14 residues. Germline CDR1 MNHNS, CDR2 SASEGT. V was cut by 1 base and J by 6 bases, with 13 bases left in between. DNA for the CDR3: TGTGCCAGCAGTGAAGTTAACTATTTGAGCGAGCAGTACTTC. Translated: CASSEVNYLSEQYF.

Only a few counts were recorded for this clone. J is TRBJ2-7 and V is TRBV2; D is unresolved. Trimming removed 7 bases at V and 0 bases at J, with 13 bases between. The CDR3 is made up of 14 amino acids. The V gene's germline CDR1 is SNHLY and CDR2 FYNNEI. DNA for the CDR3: TGTGCCAGCAAAACAGAGACAATCTCCTACGAGCAGTACTTC. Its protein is CASKTETISYEQYF.

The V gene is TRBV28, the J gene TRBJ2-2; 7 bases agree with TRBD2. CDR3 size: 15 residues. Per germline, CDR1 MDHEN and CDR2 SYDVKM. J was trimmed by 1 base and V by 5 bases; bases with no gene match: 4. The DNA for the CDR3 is TGTGCCAGCAGTCATCTAGCGGTGAACACCGGGGAGCTGTTTTTT. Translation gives CASSHLAVNTGELFF.

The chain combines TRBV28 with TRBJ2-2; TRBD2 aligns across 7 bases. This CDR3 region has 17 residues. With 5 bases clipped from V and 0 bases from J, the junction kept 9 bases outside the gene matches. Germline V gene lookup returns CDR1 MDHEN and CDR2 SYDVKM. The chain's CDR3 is CASSPFQLATNTGELFF. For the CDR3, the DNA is TGTGCCAGCAGTCCGTTCCAACTAGCGACGAACACCGGGGAGCTGTTTTTT.

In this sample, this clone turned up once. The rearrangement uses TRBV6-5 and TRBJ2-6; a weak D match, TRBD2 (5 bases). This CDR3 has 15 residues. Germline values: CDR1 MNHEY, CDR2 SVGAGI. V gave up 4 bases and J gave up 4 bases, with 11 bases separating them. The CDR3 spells CASSSLGAGANVLTF. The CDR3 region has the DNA TGTGCCAGCAGTTCATTGGGAGCAGGGGCCAACGTCCTGACTTTC.

The CDR3 sequence is CASRTSGDTGELFF. The CDR3 nucleotides are TGTGCCAGCAGGACTAGCGGGGATACCGGGGAGCTGTTTTTT. V usage is TRBV3-1 (or the pseudogene TRBV3-2) and J usage is TRBJ2-2; TRBD2 matches 11 bases. Germline V gene data show CDR1 as LGHDT and CDR2 as YNNKEL (reference sequence). J lost 5 bases, V lost 6 bases, and 2 bases had no gene match. The CDR3 runs 14 residues.

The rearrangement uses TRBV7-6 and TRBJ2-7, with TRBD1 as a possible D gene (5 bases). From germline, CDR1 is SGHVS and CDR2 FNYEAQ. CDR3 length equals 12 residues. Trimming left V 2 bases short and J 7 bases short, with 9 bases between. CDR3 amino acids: CASSLPQGEQYF. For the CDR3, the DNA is TGTGCCAGCAGCTTACCCCAGGGAGAGCAGTACTTC.

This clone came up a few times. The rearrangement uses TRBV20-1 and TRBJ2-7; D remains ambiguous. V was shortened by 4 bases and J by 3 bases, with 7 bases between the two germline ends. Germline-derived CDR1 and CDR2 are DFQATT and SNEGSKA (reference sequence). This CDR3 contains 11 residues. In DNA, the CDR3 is TGCAGTGCTACGGCGGACTACGAGCAGTACTTC. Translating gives CSATADYEQYF.

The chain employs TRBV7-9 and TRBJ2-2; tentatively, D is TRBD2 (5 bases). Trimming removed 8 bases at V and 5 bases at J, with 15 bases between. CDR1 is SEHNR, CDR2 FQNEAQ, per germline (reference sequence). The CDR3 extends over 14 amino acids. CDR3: CASRYSGGTGELFF. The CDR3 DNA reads TGTGCCAGCCGCTATTCGGGCGGGACCGGGGAGCTGTTTTTT.